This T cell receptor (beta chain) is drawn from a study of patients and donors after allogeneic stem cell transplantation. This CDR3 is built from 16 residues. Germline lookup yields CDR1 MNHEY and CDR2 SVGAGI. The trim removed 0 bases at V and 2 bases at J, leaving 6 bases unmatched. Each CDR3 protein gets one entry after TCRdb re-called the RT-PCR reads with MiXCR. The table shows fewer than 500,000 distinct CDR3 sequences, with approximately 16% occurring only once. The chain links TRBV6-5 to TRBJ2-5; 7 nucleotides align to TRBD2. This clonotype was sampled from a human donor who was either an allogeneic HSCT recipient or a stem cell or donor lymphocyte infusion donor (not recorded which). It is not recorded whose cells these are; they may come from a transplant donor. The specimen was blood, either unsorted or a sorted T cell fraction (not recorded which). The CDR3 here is CASSYSPWGGQETQYF. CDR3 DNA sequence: TGTGCCAGCAGTTACTCGCCTTGGGGGGGGCAAGAGACCCAGTACTTC.